This T cell receptor (beta chain) was sequenced in a study of cytomegalovirus exposure and HLA in healthy donors. PCR primers comprised 60 Vbeta and 13 Jbeta primers. The method was immunoSEQ multiplex PCR; TCRdb's version includes in-frame clones alone and lacks a portion of them. Of approximately 220,000 clones in the sample, approximately 80% were seen once. General observations from the study: What a later analysis reportedly showed was that an Asian-associated ancestry cluster had fewer N-insertions than the approximately 720-donor mean.

CDR3 size: 17 residues. The germline V gene encodes CDR1 SGHAT and CDR2 FQDESV (reference sequence). V gave up 2 bases and J gave up 2 bases; unmatched junction bases: 10. With regard to this clone: Its antigen is undetermined.

This chain connects TRBV11-1 to TRBJ2-7; 9 bases fit TRBD2. The sample taken for sequencing was PBMCs. This receptor was taken from a boy under 10 years old in good health and CMV-seronegative. The chain's CDR3 is CASSLFSWASGAYEQYF. In nucleotides, the CDR3 is TGTGCCAGCAGCTTATTTTCCTGGGCTAGCGGGGCCTACGAGCAGTACTTC.